These 4 T cell receptor beta chains originate from one sample sequenced in a study of blood T cells in healthy people across ages. Sample-barcoded 5' priming and a J-beta primer mix drove a second PCR of roughly 7 to 11 cycles. TCRdb redid the calling of the 5' RACE reads with MiXCR, one entry per CDR3 protein. Of roughly 680,000 distinct CDR3 sequences listed, over 20% are singletons. The specimen sequenced was blood. These receptors all stem from a man in his sixties or seventies in good health.

The chain couples TRBV6-2 or TRBV6-3 to TRBJ2-5, with D possibly matching TRBD2 (5 bases). CDR1 MNHEY and CDR2 SVGEGT come from the germline V gene. This CDR3 is 14 amino acids long. The V and J ends lost 7 bases and 2 bases respectively, with 14 bases between them. CDR3 protein: CASILSEGQETQYF. In nucleotides, the CDR3 is TGTGCCAGCATACTTTCCGAGGGACAAGAGACCCAGTACTTC.

This clonotype has ten or more counts. The chain recombines TRBV5-1 with TRBJ2-7; D may correspond to TRBD1 or TRBD2 (5 bases each). Germline V CDR1 and CDR2: SGHRS, YFSETQ. Deletions cut 3 bases from V and 6 bases from J, with 16 bases between. The CDR3 has 14 amino acids. CDR3 DNA sequence: TGCGCCAGCAGCTCGGCTGAGGGGTTACGCGAGCAGTACTTC. This encodes CASSSAEGLREQYF.

The rearrangement links TRBV7-2 to TRBJ2-7; 7 nucleotides align to TRBD2. Germline V gene data show CDR1 as SGHTA and CDR2 as FQGNSA. This CDR3 region has 16 residues. V trimming: 5 bases; J trimming: 0 bases; junction bases outside the gene matches: 10. Written as DNA, the CDR3 is TGTGCCAGCAGCAAAAGCCGGGGGAGGGACTCCTACGAGCAGTACTTC. It translates to CASSKSRGRDSYEQYF.

There are a few counts of this clonotype. The rearrangement joins TRBV6-6 to TRBJ2-7, with a possible D match to TRBD2 (6 bases). CDR3 length equals 13 residues. The V and J ends lost 6 bases and 1 base respectively, with 10 bases between them. Germline lookup yields CDR1 MNHNY and CDR2 SVGAGI (reference sequence). The CDR3 reads CASRTGRSYEQYF. CDR3 bases: TGTGCCAGCAGGACCGGGAGATCCTACGAGCAGTACTTC.